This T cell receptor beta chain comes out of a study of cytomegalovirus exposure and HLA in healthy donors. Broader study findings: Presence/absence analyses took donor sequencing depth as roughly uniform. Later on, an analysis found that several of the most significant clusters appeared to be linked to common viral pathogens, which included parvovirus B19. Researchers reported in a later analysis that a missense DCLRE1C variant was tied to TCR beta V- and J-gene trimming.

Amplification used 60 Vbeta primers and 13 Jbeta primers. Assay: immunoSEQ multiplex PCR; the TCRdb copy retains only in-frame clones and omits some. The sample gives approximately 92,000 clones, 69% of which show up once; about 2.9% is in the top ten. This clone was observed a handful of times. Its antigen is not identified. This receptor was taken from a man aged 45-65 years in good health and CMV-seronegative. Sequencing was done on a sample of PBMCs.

This chain's CDR3 is CASSGTAINQPQHF. In nucleotides, the CDR3 is TGTGCCAGTTCCGGGACAGCGATTAATCAGCCCCAGCATTTT. This sequence joins TRBV25-1 and TRBJ1-5; 7 nucleotides align to TRBD1. The germline V gene has CDR1 MGHDK and CDR2 SYGVNS. The CDR3 is made up of 14 amino acids. V dropped 9 bases and J dropped 4; count of bases not matched to a gene: 9. Full variable domain (rest looked up from reference TRBV25-1 and TRBJ1-5): EADIYQTPRYLVIGTGKKITLECSQTMGHDKMYWYQQDPGMELHLIHYSYGVNSTEKGDLSSESTVSRIRTEHFPLTLESARPSHTSQYLCASSGTAINQPQHFGDGTRLSIL.